This note documents a single T cell receptor beta chain sequence. The authors' processing: ImmunoSEQ supplied junction-only sequences lacking quality scores, so filtering was different. Assay: immunoSEQ multiplex PCR; the TCRdb copy retains only in-frame clones and omits some. Clone size and the V and J calls come from that table; the DNA yielded D and trimming. The sample comprises approximately 470,000 clones, more than 75% of which are singletons, and more than 10% rests with the top ten. This CDR3 region has 16 residues. CDR1 and CDR2 from the germline V gene are SGHNT and YENEEA. Between the trimmed V and J ends, which lost 1 base and 0 bases, there was a span of 9 bases. Donors were healthy HIV-negative adults without recent acute infections or vaccinations. Donors, without exception, were Caucasian adults residing in Nashville, Tennessee. This entry is derived from a study of shared clonotypes between healthy human individuals.

The rearrangement joins TRBV11-3 to TRBJ2-2; maybe TRBD1 (5 bases). The sequencing sample was made of PBMCs. The source is a woman aged 40 to 50 in good health. Some clones in this sample may be carry-over from other donors' samples. CDR3 in amino acids: CASSLGGRTNTGELFF. For the CDR3, the DNA is TGTGCCAGCAGCTTAGGGGGCAGAACGAACACCGGGGAGCTGTTTTTT.